The source of this T cell receptor beta chain is a study of control samples from healthy donors and cancer patients. TCRdb keeps only in-frame clones here, not all; method: immunoSEQ multiplex PCR. Of about 120,000 clones listed, around 93% are singletons. The ends lost 4 bases at V and 8 bases at J; junction bases unmatched: 4. Germline values: CDR1 SGHNT, CDR2 YENEEA. The CDR3 length is 13 residues. The TCR comes from a man in his fifties or sixties with head and neck cancer. Material for sequencing was PBMCs. This rearrangement joins TRBV11-3 to TRBJ2-3, with 9 nucleotides matching TRBD2. CDR3 sequence reads: CASSSSGGLTQYF. CDR3 nucleotide sequence: TGTGCCAGCAGCTCGAGCGGGGGGCTTACGCAGTATTTT.